In its sample, the clone carrying this T cell receptor beta chain was seen once. The data derive from a study of shared T cell receptors in the human thymus. The germline gives CDR1 MNHNS, CDR2 SASEGT. This CDR3 spans 15 amino acids. Trimming stripped 7 bases from V and 2 bases from J, with 15 bases between. Some clones are missing from TCRdb's copy, which holds only in-frame ones; the method was immunoSEQ multiplex PCR. This sample has about 380,000 clones, with 95% found just once. This chain links TRBV6-1 with TRBJ1-3; no definite D call. This TCR was recovered from a human donor. The sequencing sample was made of thymocytes. This CDR3 is CASILRRAPGNTIYF. The CDR3 DNA sequence: TGTGCCAGCATCCTCCGACGTGCCCCTGGAAACACCATATATTTT.